Detailed here is one TCR beta chain. Its antigen is undetermined. One entry per CDR3 protein, called by TCRdb with MiXCR from the 5' RACE reads. The data hold fewer than 550,000 distinct CDR3 sequences, with 15% to 25% observed a single time. The sample is drawn from a study of T-cell memory formation after mild COVID-19. Study-wide context: Clusters were largely donor specific. Study-level points and caveats: A balance of CD4 and CD8 characterized clones contracting day 15 to 85, whereas later expanders leaned CD4+.

The sequence came from an adult woman who had mild COVID-19 (a few samples of this study predate the infection). Cell type and time point are not known. The sequencing sample was made of PBMCs or a T cell subset sorted from them (not recorded which).

Here the CDR3 DNA reads TGTGCCAGCAGTTATCTAGCGGGAGGGGGTGAGCAGTTCTTC. This gives the protein CASSYLAGGGEQFF. The V call is TRBV6-5, the J call TRBJ2-1, with TRBD2 matching over 12 bases. Germline CDR1 reads MNHEY; CDR2 reads SVGAGI. Trimming removed 3 bases from V and 9 bases from J; junction bases left unmatched: 3. The CDR3 covers 14 residues.